These 7 T cell receptor beta chains came from one sample sequenced in a study of T cell repertoires in cytomegalovirus infection (dated by TCRdb to the late 2010s). Sequencing took place on an Illumina HiSeq 1500. TCRdb reprocessing: public reads trimmed at Q25 with fastp, clones called with MiXCR, in-frame beta chains kept. Rows matching on CDR3 protein sequence are summarized as one entry with the most common DNA and genes. This sample gives nearly 650,000 distinct CDR3 sequences in total; more than 20% of them show up just once. The ten largest clones add up to 6.5% to 10% of the sample. Material: CD8+ T cells from PBMCs. These receptors all come from a human donor in good health (CMV status not recorded). Some clones in this sample may be carry-over from other donors' samples.

This clonotype was counted many times. The chain uses TRBV10-3 and TRBJ2-1; 11 nucleotides align to TRBD1. With 2 bases clipped from V and 4 bases from J, the junction kept 4 bases outside the gene matches. The CDR3 loop spans 16 amino acids. The germline V gene encodes CDR1 ENHRY and CDR2 SYGVKD. CDR3 sequence reads: CAISEPGQGAYNEQFF. The CDR3 nucleotides are TGTGCCATCAGTGAGCCTGGACAGGGGGCTTACAATGAGCAGTTCTTC.

This clonotype was seen many times. The CDR3 DNA reads as TGTGCCAGCAGCCCAACAACCCACCTCACAGATACGCAGTATTTT. It translates to CASSPTTHLTDTQYF. This sequence joins TRBV7-3 and TRBJ2-3; D not certain. Germline V lookup: CDR1 SGHTA, CDR2 FQGTGA. V was cut by 5 bases and J by 2 bases, with 14 bases left in between. This CDR3 region has 15 residues.

The chain combines TRBV11-2 with TRBJ2-3, with D perhaps being TRBD1 or TRBD2 (5 bases each). This CDR3 is 15 amino acids long. Germline V gene lookup returns CDR1 SGHAT and CDR2 FQNNGV. V lost 5 bases and J lost 2, with 14 bases in between. The CDR3 is CASSTPSGTTDTQYF. Written as DNA, the CDR3 is TGTGCCAGCAGCACCCCCTCAGGGACCACAGATACGCAGTATTTT. Based on the CDR3 plus reference TRBV11-2 and TRBJ2-3, the full variable domain is EAGVAQSPRYKIIEKRQSVAFWCNPISGHATLYWYQQILGQGPKLLIQFQNNGVVDDSQLPKDRFSAERLKGVDSTLKIQPAKLEDSAVYLCASSTPSGTTDTQYFGPGTRLTVL.

This clonotype was observed a handful of times. The chain recombines TRBV2 with TRBJ1-2, with 10 bases fitting TRBD1. V lost 6 bases, J lost 4 bases, and 5 bases stayed unmatched. The CDR3 is made up of 14 amino acids. From germline, CDR1 is SNHLY and CDR2 FYNNEI. CDR3 in amino acids: CASRGTGAFYGYTF. The CDR3, as DNA: TGTGCCAGCAGGGGGACAGGGGCTTTCTATGGCTACACCTTC.

This clonotype was counted at least ten times. The chain combines TRBV7-2 with TRBJ2-1; 16 positions match TRBD2. The junction had 5 bases not matched to a gene; V was cut back by 6 bases and J by 9 bases. CDR3 size: 15 residues. CDR1 and CDR2 from the germline V gene are SGHTA and FQGNSA. CDR3 residues: CASRGLAGGPREQFF. CDR3 DNA: TGTGCCAGCAGGGGACTAGCGGGGGGGCCGCGTGAGCAGTTCTTC.

In this sample, this clonotype turned up many times. This chain links TRBV7-8 with TRBJ1-1; 7 nucleotides align to TRBD1. The germline V gene has CDR1 SGHVS and CDR2 FQNEAQ. The CDR3 is made up of 15 amino acids. V was clipped by 0 bases and J by 5 bases; unmatched bases: 6. Here the CDR3 reads CASSLAQGVYTEAFF. For the CDR3, the DNA is TGTGCCAGCAGCTTAGCGCAGGGGGTATATACTGAAGCTTTCTTT.

There are a few counts of this clonotype. The rearrangement links TRBV5-1 to TRBJ2-1; no clear D. V lost 2 bases to trimming and J lost 14 bases, with 23 bases between them. Germline CDR1 SGHRS, CDR2 YFSETQ. The CDR3 runs to 15 residues. The CDR3 loop reads CASSFTDGTDLFKFF. The CDR3 region has the DNA TGCGCCAGCAGCTTTACGGACGGAACGGACCTATTTAAGTTCTTC.